Below are 11 T cell receptor beta chains sequenced from a single sample in a study of blood T cell repertoires in COVID-19. Measured with immunoSEQ multiplex PCR; TCRdb has only the in-frame clones, and not every one. The repertoire holds 150,000 to 170,000 clones, 60% to 85% seen once, with roughly 1.5% in the top ten. Sequenced input: peripheral blood. The receptors stem from a man older than 75 with acute or convalescent COVID-19.

This clone was detected once. The chain links TRBV3-1 (or the pseudogene TRBV3-2) to TRBJ1-1, with TRBD1 identical over 7 bases. CDR1 and CDR2 (germline): LGHDT, YNNKEL (reference sequence). V was clipped by 3 bases and J by 3 bases; unmatched bases: 7. The CDR3 spans 15 residues. CDR3 protein: CASSHTGTADTEAFF. Here the CDR3 DNA reads TGTGCCAGCAGCCACACTGGGACAGCGGACACTGAAGCTTTCTTT.

The chain links TRBV6-5 to TRBJ2-5, with TRBD1 matching over 9 bases. Germline V CDR1 and CDR2: MNHEY, SVGAGI. This CDR3 is 15 amino acids long. V was pared by 1 base and J by 4 bases, with 4 bases of the junction left unmatched. The CDR3 here is CASSYLDRGGETQYF. DNA of the CDR3: TGTGCCAGCAGTTACTTGGACAGGGGAGGAGAGACCCAGTACTTC.

The chain joins TRBV23-1 to TRBJ1-6; D is perhaps TRBD1 (6 bases). TRBV23-1 is classed as an ORF, of uncertain function. V lost 4 bases, J lost 2 bases, and 9 bases lay in between. The CDR3 contains 15 residues. DNA for the CDR3: TGCGCCAGCAGTCCTCAGGGGACCTATAATTCACCCCTCCACTTT. This gives the protein CASSPQGTYNSPLHF.

The chain recombines TRBV6-2 or TRBV6-3 with TRBJ2-2; D is perhaps TRBD1 (5 bases). V was clipped by 4 bases and J by 4 bases, with 10 bases between them. The germline V gene has CDR1 MNHEY and CDR2 SVGEGT. The CDR3 runs to 14 residues. In DNA, the CDR3 is TGTGCCAGCAGTTTAACAGGCCCCACCGGGGAGCTGTTTTTT. Translation: CASSLTGPTGELFF.

This chain links TRBV5-4 with TRBJ2-2; 8 nucleotides match TRBD2. The CDR3 is made up of 16 amino acids. CDR1 and CDR2 from the germline V gene are SGHNT and YYREEE (reference sequence). Trimming removed 4 bases from V and 7 bases from J; junction bases left unmatched: 12. The CDR3, as DNA: TGTGCCAGCAGCAGGCAGGCGGGGGGAATTATCGGGGAGCTGTTTTTT. This sequence encodes CASSRQAGGIIGELFF.

The chain is built from TRBV19 and TRBJ1-5; the D is unclear. The CDR3 is 14 amino acids. The germline V gene encodes CDR1 LNHDA and CDR2 SQIVND (reference sequence). Trimming took off 5 bases at V and 4 bases at J, with 12 bases between the two ends. The CDR3: CASSELTINQPQHF. The CDR3 nucleotides read TGTGCCAGTAGTGAGCTCACTATTAATCAGCCCCAGCATTTT.

This chain links TRBV5-1 with TRBJ1-1; 7 bases map to TRBD1. This CDR3 contains 13 residues. The V gene's germline CDR1 is SGHRS and CDR2 YFSETQ. V lost 3 bases to trimming and J lost 12 bases; unmatched junction nucleotides: 11. CDR3 sequence (DNA): TGCGCCAGCAGCTCCGGACAAGAGGGGGCGACTTTCTTT. Protein product: CASSSGQEGATFF.

This clone appeared a single time. CDR3 coding DNA: TGTGCCAGCAGCTTAAGCACTAGCGGGGGAGCTGCCCACAATGAGCAGTTCTTC. It specifies CASSLSTSGGAAHNEQFF. V and J are TRBV7-3 and TRBJ2-1, with 11 bases matching TRBD2. Germline loops: CDR1 SGHTA, CDR2 FQGTGA. The CDR3 loop spans 18 amino acids. Trimming removed 1 base from V and 5 bases from J; junction bases left unmatched: 10.

The chain recombines TRBV29-1 with TRBJ1-5; no reliable D call. V lost 6 bases and J lost 6, with 15 bases in between. Germline CDR1 reads SQVTM; CDR2 reads ANQGSEA. This CDR3 is built from 13 residues. The CDR3 sequence is CSVEAGPGQPQHF. DNA of the CDR3: TGCAGCGTCGAGGCGGGTCCGGGTCAGCCCCAGCATTTT.

This rearrangement joins TRBV9 to TRBJ2-3; D is unresolved. The V and J ends lost 0 bases and 2 bases respectively, with 16 bases between them. Germline V lookup: CDR1 SGDLS, CDR2 YYNGEE. This CDR3 region has 17 residues. Here the CDR3 reads CASSVGSGGGVTDTQYF. The CDR3 DNA is TGTGCCAGCAGCGTAGGATCCGGCGGCGGAGTCACAGATACGCAGTATTTT.

V and J are TRBV2 and TRBJ2-4; D uncertain. Per the germline V gene, CDR1 is SNHLY and CDR2 is FYNNEI. This CDR3 is built from 14 residues. Trimming shortened V by 1 base and J by 7 bases, and 11 bases separated the two germline ends. The chain's CDR3 is CASSEVLAHNIQYF. The DNA of the CDR3 is TGTGCCAGCAGTGAAGTACTTGCCCATAACATTCAGTACTTC. Based on the CDR3 plus reference TRBV2 and TRBJ2-4, the full variable domain is EPEVTQTPSHQVTQMGQEVILRCVPISNHLYFYWYRQILGQKVEFLVSFYNNEISEKSEIFDDQFSVERPDGSNFTLKIRSTKLEDSAMYFCASSEVLAHNIQYFGAGTRLSVL.